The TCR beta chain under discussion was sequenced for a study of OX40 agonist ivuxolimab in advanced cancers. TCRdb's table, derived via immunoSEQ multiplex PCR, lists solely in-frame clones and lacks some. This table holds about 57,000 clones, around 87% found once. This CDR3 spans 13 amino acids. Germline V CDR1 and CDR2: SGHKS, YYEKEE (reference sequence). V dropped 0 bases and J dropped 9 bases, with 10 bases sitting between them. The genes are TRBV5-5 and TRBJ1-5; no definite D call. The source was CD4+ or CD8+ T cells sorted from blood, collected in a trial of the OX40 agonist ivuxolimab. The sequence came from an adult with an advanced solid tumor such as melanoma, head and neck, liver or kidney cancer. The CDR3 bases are TGTGCCAGCAGCTTGGCCCCCTTCTTGCCCCAGCATTTT. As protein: CASSLAPFLPQHF.